These 25 T cell receptor beta chains came from one sample sequenced in a study of control samples from healthy donors and cancer patients. Libraries were prepared by immunoSEQ multiplex PCR; TCRdb keeps only in-frame clonotypes and omits some of them. The sample carries 75,000 to 100,000 clones, under 90% recorded once. Sequencing was done on a sample of blood. The receptors were gathered from a man aged 50-60 years in good health.

The chain recombines TRBV7-3 with TRBJ2-3; TRBD2 aligns across 14 bases. The CDR3 has 18 residues. The germline gives CDR1 SGHTA, CDR2 FQGTGA. Trimming took 5 bases from V and 7 from J; bases not matched to a gene: 14. The CDR3 spells CASSQSPRLAGGQNTQYF. The CDR3 region has the DNA TGTGCCAGCAGCCAATCGCCAAGACTAGCGGGGGGGCAGAATACGCAGTATTTT.

The rearrangement links TRBV3-1 (or the pseudogene TRBV3-2) to TRBJ1-6; possibly TRBD1 for D (5 bases). Germline CDR1 LGHDT, CDR2 YNNKEL (reference sequence). Trimming took off 4 bases at V and 8 bases at J, with 12 bases between the two ends. The CDR3 has 14 residues. The CDR3 is CASSPRWGDSPLHF. The CDR3 DNA is TGTGCCAGCAGCCCCCGGTGGGGGGATTCACCCCTCCACTTT.

The genes are TRBV27 and TRBJ2-2, with a tentative D call TRBD2 (5 bases). V was cut by 10 bases and J by 1 base, with 10 bases left in between. Germline CDR1 is MNHEY and CDR2 is SMNVEV (reference sequence). This CDR3 has 13 amino acids. CDR3 DNA: TGTGCCACCGGACTCCAGAACACCGGGGAGCTGTTTTTT. Translated: CATGLQNTGELFF.

This clone was found a few times. This chain links TRBV19 with TRBJ1-3; maybe TRBD1 (5 bases). V lost 7 bases and J 1 base, leaving 17 bases between the germline ends. The CDR3 is 16 residues long. The germline gives CDR1 LNHDA, CDR2 SQIVND (reference sequence). In DNA form, the CDR3 reads TGTGCCAGTACCAAAGCAAGGGGACCATCTGGAAACACCATATATTTT. This translates into CASTKARGPSGNTIYF.

The rearrangement links TRBV2 to TRBJ2-5; D is possibly TRBD2 (7 bases). Germline CDR1 reads SNHLY; CDR2 reads FYNNEI. The CDR3 is 13 amino acids. V shed 4 bases and J shed 4 bases, with 10 bases lying between them. CDR3 protein: CASSGGGGETQYF. CDR3 sequence (DNA): TGTGCCAGCAGTGGGGGGGGCGGAGAGACCCAGTACTTC.

The chain carries TRBV15 and TRBJ1-6; D unresolved. Germline CDR1 LNHNV, CDR2 YYDKDF (reference sequence). The CDR3 is 15 amino acids. The V gene lost 0 bases and the J gene lost 6 bases, with 9 bases spanning the gap. Written as DNA, the CDR3 is TGTGCCACCAGCAGAGATGGGCAGTTTAATTCACCCCTCCACTTT. Its translation is CATSRDGQFNSPLHF.

The J gene is TRBJ2-5, the V gene TRBV7-9; no definite D call. Trimming shortened V by 4 bases and J by 1 base, and 1 base separated the two germline ends. This CDR3 is built from 11 residues. Germline values: CDR1 SEHNR, CDR2 FQNEAQ (reference sequence). CDR3 DNA sequence: TGTGCCAGCAGCTCCCAAGAGACCCAGTACTTC. It specifies CASSSQETQYF.

This chain uses TRBV9 with TRBJ2-2; D gene uncertain. This CDR3 is 13 amino acids long. V shed 0 bases and J shed 7 bases, with 7 bases lying between them. The germline CDR1 and CDR2 sequences are SGDLS and YYNGEE. CDR3 region: CASSVDGVGELFF. The CDR3 DNA sequence: TGTGCCAGCAGCGTAGATGGGGTCGGGGAGCTGTTTTTT.

DNA for the CDR3: TGTGCCAGCAGCTTATCGACAGGGAGGACAGATACGCAGTATTTT. Translating gives CASSLSTGRTDTQYF. The chain recombines TRBV11-3 with TRBJ2-3, with D perhaps TRBD1 (7 bases). Germline-derived CDR1 and CDR2 are SGHNT and YENEEA. The V end lost 2 bases, the J end lost 3 bases, and 12 bases lay between the germline ends. The CDR3 consists of 15 residues. Full variable domain (missing parts from reference TRBV11-3 and TRBJ2-3): EAGVVQSPRYKIIEKKQPVAFWCNPISGHNTLYWYLQNLGQGPELLIRYENEEAVDDSQLPKDRFSAERLKGVDSTLKIQPAELGDSAVYLCASSLSTGRTDTQYFGPGTRLTVL.

In its sample, this clone was seen a few times. V gene TRBV30 combines with J gene TRBJ2-1, with 9 bases aligning to TRBD1. Trimming at V came to 1 base and at J to 7 bases, leaving 11 bases not matched to a gene. Germline lookup yields CDR1 GTSNPN and CDR2 SVGIG (reference sequence). The CDR3 is made up of 16 amino acids. The CDR3 reads CAWSARTGGVWNEQFF. CDR3 sequence (DNA): TGTGCCTGGAGTGCTCGCACAGGGGGCGTCTGGAATGAGCAGTTCTTC.

The chain links TRBV19 to TRBJ1-1; no clear D gene. The CDR3 extends over 15 amino acids. Between the trimmed V and J ends, which lost 10 bases and 1 base, there was a span of 19 bases. Germline V gene data show CDR1 as LNHDA and CDR2 as SQIVND (reference sequence). CDR3 loop: CAIRRTWVGNTEAFF. The CDR3 region has the DNA TGTGCCATTAGAAGGACCTGGGTAGGGAACACTGAAGCTTTCTTT.

The chain joins TRBV6-5 to TRBJ1-6; D is unresolved. Trimming took 0 bases from V and 7 from J, leaving 13 bases between them. CDR1 is MNHEY and CDR2 is SVGAGI in the germline V gene. The CDR3 is made up of 16 amino acids. The CDR3 reads CASSYSPAGRNSPLHF. In DNA form, the CDR3 reads TGTGCCAGCAGTTACTCCCCGGCGGGAAGGAATTCACCCCTCCACTTT.

V gene TRBV2 combines with J gene TRBJ1-1; TRBD1 is a possible D gene (6 bases). The CDR3 runs to 12 residues. Trimming cost V 11 bases and J 0 bases, with 10 bases left between them. The germline V gene has CDR1 SNHLY and CDR2 FYNNEI. The CDR3 spells CARRQVNTEAFF. The CDR3 DNA follows: TGTGCCCGAAGACAGGTGAACACTGAAGCTTTCTTT.

A single count supports this clone. This chain uses TRBV4-1 with TRBJ1-1, with 8 bases aligning to TRBD1. Per germline, CDR1 MGHRA and CDR2 YSYEKL. The CDR3 loop spans 14 amino acids. The V and J ends lost 3 bases and 3 bases, in that order; junction bases with no gene match: 3. CDR3 nucleotide sequence: TGCGCCAGCAGCCACAGGGGGCCTCACACTGAAGCTTTCTTT. It yields the protein CASSHRGPHTEAFF.

This chain links TRBV27 with TRBJ2-4; no reliable D call. The V end was cut by 0 bases, the J end by 2 bases, with 11 bases between. The CDR3 has 16 residues. Germline CDR1 and CDR2: MNHEY and SMNVEV (reference sequence). The CDR3 protein is CASSLSGISSKNIQYF. CDR3 DNA: TGTGCCAGCAGTTTATCAGGGATTTCTTCCAAAAACATTCAGTACTTC.

This sequence joins TRBV19 and TRBJ1-5; D possibly corresponds to TRBD1 (6 bases). The CDR3 runs 14 residues. V gave up 6 bases and J gave up 7 bases, with 16 bases separating them. The germline gives CDR1 LNHDA, CDR2 SQIVND (reference sequence). CDR3 protein: CASRLQGLVQPQHF. The CDR3 DNA reads TGTGCCAGTAGGCTACAGGGTCTCGTCCAGCCCCAGCATTTT.

This chain connects TRBV7-9 to TRBJ2-7, with 13 bases fitting TRBD2. The CDR3 extends over 18 amino acids. V shed 4 bases and J 4 bases; nucleotides not matched to a gene: 13. Germline assignment: CDR1 SEHNR and CDR2 FQNEAQ (reference sequence). CDR3: CASSSRLAGGQSGYEQYF. For the CDR3, the DNA is TGTGCCAGCAGCTCTAGACTAGCGGGGGGCCAATCGGGATACGAGCAGTACTTC. The variable domain in full, completed from reference TRBV7-9 and TRBJ2-7, reads DTGVSQNPRHKITKRGQNVTFRCDPISEHNRLYWYRQTLGQGPEFLTYFQNEAQLEKSRLLSDRFSAERPKGSFSTLEIQRTEQGDSAMYLCASSSRLAGGQSGYEQYFGPGTRLTVT.

The genes are TRBV3-1 (or the pseudogene TRBV3-2) and TRBJ1-5; maybe TRBD1 (6 bases). CDR3 length: 14 amino acids. V shed 5 bases and J shed 5 bases, with 13 bases lying between them. CDR1 LGHDT and CDR2 YNNKEL come from the germline V gene (reference sequence). CDR3 residues: CASSGTGSYQPQHF. Here the CDR3 DNA reads TGTGCCAGCAGCGGAACAGGGTCGTATCAGCCCCAGCATTTT.

V and J are TRBV9 and TRBJ1-1; D is possibly TRBD1 (5 bases). The germline CDR1 and CDR2 sequences are SGDLS and YYNGEE. The V end was cut by 4 bases, the J end by 3 bases, with 10 bases between. This CDR3 is 13 amino acids long. CDR3 nucleotide sequence: TGTGCCAGCAGCCTGGGACGGGACACTGAAGCTTTCTTT. This gives the protein CASSLGRDTEAFF. Together with reference TRBV9 and TRBJ1-1, the CDR3 gives the full variable domain: DSGVTQTPKHLITATGQRVTLRCSPRSGDLSVYWYQQSLDQGLQFLIQYYNGEERAKGNILERFSAQQFPDLHSELNLSSLELGDSALYFCASSLGRDTEAFFGQGTRLTVV.

The chain is built from TRBV2 and TRBJ1-5; TRBD1 is a possible D gene (5 bases). Trimming pared 7 bases from V and 6 bases from J, leaving 16 bases between. CDR3 length equals 14 residues. The V gene's germline CDR1 is SNHLY and CDR2 FYNNEI. In nucleotides, the CDR3 is TGTGCCAGCACCGAAGGCAGGGATTCTCAGCCCCAGCATTTT. It specifies CASTEGRDSQPQHF.

The rearrangement links TRBV6-6 to TRBJ1-6; maybe TRBD1 (6 bases). The CDR3 contains 13 residues. The V gene's germline CDR1 is MNHNY and CDR2 SVGAGI (reference sequence). The ends were cut back, 10 bases at V and 4 bases at J, with 11 bases in the middle. Here the CDR3 reads CATTRGYNSPLHF. In DNA, the CDR3 is TGTGCCACAACCAGGGGTTATAATTCACCCCTCCACTTT.

The V call is TRBV11-3, the J call TRBJ2-7; D may match TRBD1 or TRBD2 (6 bases each). This CDR3 is built from 12 residues. The V and J ends lost 1 base and 9 bases respectively, with 10 bases between them. Germline-derived CDR1 and CDR2 are SGHNT and YENEEA. CDR3 region: CASSLGGAGQYF. The CDR3 bases are TGTGCCAGCAGCTTAGGGGGGGCGGGGCAGTACTTC.

The chain combines TRBV7-9 with TRBJ2-5; D not resolved. Trimming took 0 bases from V and 3 from J, leaving 8 bases between them. The germline gives CDR1 SEHNR, CDR2 FQNEAQ (reference sequence). There are 14 residues in the CDR3. The CDR3 sequence: CASSLAREKETQYF. In DNA, the CDR3 is TGTGCCAGCAGCTTAGCGCGAGAGAAAGAGACCCAGTACTTC.

The genes are TRBV11-2 and TRBJ1-1, with D possibly being TRBD1 (5 bases). This CDR3 is built from 19 residues. Germline CDR1 reads SGHAT; CDR2 reads FQNNGV. V lost 2 bases, J lost 4 bases, and 26 bases lay in between. The DNA of the CDR3 is TGTGCCAGCAGCTTAACCCCCGCTGGGGCAGTGGGAAAAAGCACTGAAGCTTTCTTT. Translated, it gives CASSLTPAGAVGKSTEAFF.

As for this clone: A read error is possible here, since a much larger clone lies one base away. The CDR3 sequence is CASRSNTGELFF. As DNA, the CDR3 is TGTGCCAGCAGATCGAACACCGGGGAGCTGTTTTTT. The chain couples TRBV7-9 to TRBJ2-2; D gene uncertain. The CDR3 consists of 12 residues. Trimming pared 6 bases from V and 0 bases from J, leaving 2 bases between. Germline values: CDR1 SEHNR, CDR2 FQNEAQ (reference sequence).